This T cell receptor beta chain emerged from a study of T cells after yellow fever vaccination. The V gene lost 5 bases and the J gene lost 2 bases, with 16 bases spanning the gap. Germline V lookup: CDR1 MNHEY, CDR2 SVGEGT. The CDR3 consists of 17 residues. This clonotype was seen a few times. Antigen specificity is unknown. Study outcomes and limitations: Subsequent booster samples again held most clones from primary vaccination (roughly 96% CD4, roughly 88% CD8). The appearance of a small share of clonotypes in both CD4 and CD8 compartments was observed. The secondary response showed a weaker magnitude and a faster peak, day 5 versus 15.

MiXCR, applied by TCRdb to the 5' RACE reads, yields one record per CDR3 protein. The data show under 350,000 distinct CDR3 sequences, about 4% seen once. V usage is TRBV6-2 or TRBV6-3 and J usage is TRBJ2-6, with D possibly being TRBD1 (6 bases). This clonotype was sampled from a man aged 18 to 30 who received the YFV17D yellow fever vaccine. The sample consisted of PBMCs, taken 5 days after the yellow fever booster vaccination. The chain's CDR3 is CASSQPRQEAGANVLTF. Written as DNA, the CDR3 is TGTGCCAGCAGTCAACCCCGACAGGAGGCTGGGGCCAACGTCCTGACTTTC.